The 17 T cell receptor beta chains below were found in one sample sequenced in a study of identical twins. TCRdb re-analysed the 5' RACE reads in MiXCR, keeping a single row per CDR3 protein. Among around 230,000 distinct CDR3 sequences, 9.4% were seen once, and the ten largest hold about 5%. The sequencing sample was made of memory (CD45RO+) T cells sorted from blood. Receptors originate from a woman aged 18-29 years in good health.

This clonotype occurred many times. This chain uses TRBV5-1 with TRBJ1-5, with no clear D. Trimming took off 0 bases at V and 2 bases at J, with 6 bases between the two ends. Per germline, CDR1 SGHRS and CDR2 YFSETQ. The CDR3 contains 14 residues. CDR3 DNA: TGCGCCAGCAGCTTGGACAGCCGCAATCAGCCCCAGCATTTT. This translates into CASSLDSRNQPQHF.

Ten or more counts support this clonotype. J is TRBJ2-4 and V is TRBV20-1, with TRBD2 identical over 14 bases. V shed 5 bases, J shed 5 bases, and the junction held 11 bases outside the gene matches. Looked up from germline, CDR1 is DFQATT and CDR2 is SNEGSKA (reference sequence). This CDR3 has 17 residues. CDR3 sequence: CSAAPTSGRAGENIQYF. The DNA of the CDR3 is TGCAGTGCTGCCCCGACTAGCGGGAGGGCCGGGGAAAACATTCAGTACTTC.

CDR3 residues: CATSRGRTGSNQPQHF. The CDR3, as DNA: TGTGCCACCAGCAGAGGACGGACAGGGAGCAATCAGCCCCAGCATTTT. J is TRBJ1-5 and V is TRBV15; 8 nucleotides line up with TRBD1. The CDR3 length is 16 residues. Germline V gene data show CDR1 as LNHNV and CDR2 as YYDKDF (reference sequence). V trimming: 1 base; J trimming: 1 base; junction bases outside the gene matches: 3.

The chain recombines TRBV29-1 with TRBJ2-1; D not resolved. V lost 5 bases and J 3 bases, leaving 11 bases between the germline ends. CDR3 size: 13 residues. Germline CDR1 is SQVTM and CDR2 is ANQGSEA. For the CDR3, the DNA is TGCAGCGTTAGAGACGGAATCTACAATGAGCAGTTCTTC. Amino acid sequence: CSVRDGIYNEQFF.

This clonotype was recorded a few times. This may be a read error, as it is one base from a much larger clone. The rearrangement joins TRBV12-3 or TRBV12-4 to TRBJ2-7; tentative D call: TRBD1 (5 bases). CDR3 length: 14 amino acids. The CDR3 coding sequence is TGTGCCAGCAGTTTTAGGCAGGGTGCCTACGAGCAGTGCTTC. Amino acids: CASSFRQGAYEQCF.

This clonotype has just a few counts. An end of the junction does not agree with germline; a read error may underlie this. The V call is TRBV7-7, the J call TRBJ2-5; 11 bases line up with TRBD2. Germline V gives CDR1 SSHAT, CDR2 FNYEAQ (reference sequence). This CDR3 has 13 residues. CDR3 protein: CASRPSGGLTQYF. Written as DNA, the CDR3 is TGTGCTAGCAGACCTAGCGGGGGGTTGACCCAGTACTTC. The full variable domain, rest sourced from reference TRBV7-7 and TRBJ2-5, is GAGVSQSPRYKVTKRGQDVTLRCDPISSHATLYWYQQALGQGPEFLTYFNYEAQPDKSGLPSDRFSAERPEGSISTLTIQRTEQRDSAMYRCASRPSGGLTQYFGPGTRLLVL.

The chain employs TRBV6-2 or TRBV6-3 and TRBJ2-2, with D tentatively TRBD1 (6 bases). V was trimmed by 6 bases and J by 1 base, leaving 12 bases between them. This CDR3 has 15 amino acids. Germline CDR1 reads MNHEY; CDR2 reads SVGEGT. CDR3 sequence (DNA): TGTGCCAGCAGACCGGGACACTTGAACACCGGGGAGCTGTTTTTT. This translates into CASRPGHLNTGELFF.

This clonotype was seen a handful of times. The V call is TRBV12-3 or TRBV12-4, the J call TRBJ1-3; D gene ambiguous. This CDR3 is built from 14 residues. Trimming removed 3 bases at V and 0 bases at J, with 6 bases between. CDR3 region: CASSLAASGNTIYF. In nucleotides, the CDR3 is TGTGCCAGCAGTTTGGCGGCCTCTGGAAACACCATATATTTT.

There are a few counts of this clonotype. V gene TRBV28 combines with J gene TRBJ2-1, with TRBD2 matching 8 bases. The CDR3 has 14 amino acids. V shed 8 bases and J 3 bases; nucleotides not matched to a gene: 6. Looked up from germline, CDR1 is MDHEN and CDR2 is SYDVKM. This CDR3 reads CASQAGADYNEQFF. For the CDR3, the DNA is TGTGCCAGCCAAGCGGGAGCAGACTACAATGAGCAGTTCTTC. Filled out from reference TRBV28 and TRBJ2-1, the complete variable domain reads DVKVTQSSRYLVKRTGEKVFLECVQDMDHENMFWYRQDPGLGLRLIYFSYDVKMKEKGDIPEGYSVSREKKERFSLILESASTNQTSMYLCASQAGADYNEQFFGPGTRLTVL.

This clonotype was observed at least ten times. V gene TRBV6-1 combines with J gene TRBJ1-4, with TRBD1 as a possible D gene (6 bases). The V end lost 8 bases, the J end lost 1 base, and 14 bases lay between the germline ends. This CDR3 region has 15 residues. Germline CDR1 and CDR2: MNHNS and SASEGT. The CDR3 spells CASRTTGLTNEKLFF. CDR3 coding DNA: TGTGCCAGCCGCACCACAGGGTTAACTAATGAAAAACTGTTTTTT.

This clonotype was seen a few times. The chain uses TRBV13 and TRBJ2-7, with 10 bases identical to TRBD1. The CDR3 is made up of 16 amino acids. Germline lookup yields CDR1 PRHDT and CDR2 FYEKMQ (reference sequence). With 5 bases clipped from V and 4 bases from J, the junction kept 11 bases outside the gene matches. CDR3 region: CASSLEGRQGAYEQYF. CDR3 DNA sequence: TGTGCCAGCAGCCTCGAGGGGAGACAGGGGGCGTACGAGCAGTACTTC.

At least ten counts were recorded for this clonotype. The rearrangement uses TRBV20-1 and TRBJ1-4; tentative D call: TRBD1 (5 bases). Germline CDR1 and CDR2: DFQATT and SNEGSKA (reference sequence). This CDR3 is 13 amino acids long. Trimming took off 3 bases at V and 6 bases at J, with 11 bases between the two ends. In DNA, the CDR3 is TGCAGTGCTAGGGACATTGAAGATGAAAAACTGTTTTTT. Its translation: CSARDIEDEKLFF.

The V and J genes are TRBV27 and TRBJ2-3; the D gene is possibly TRBD2 (6 bases). Trimming removed 5 bases from V and 4 bases from J, with 22 bases in between. CDR1 MNHEY and CDR2 SMNVEV come from the germline V gene (reference sequence). The CDR3 sequence is 17 residues long. CDR3 in DNA: TGTGCCAGCAGTCTAGGTCTCGGCGGGATGTCGTCAGATACGCAGTATTTT. Protein product: CASSLGLGGMSSDTQYF.

This clonotype was seen a few times. The chain uses TRBV6-1 and TRBJ2-2; 11 nucleotides line up with TRBD2. Germline V gene lookup returns CDR1 MNHNS and CDR2 SASEGT. This CDR3 has 15 residues. With V trimmed by 6 bases and J by 7 bases, 7 bases remained unmatched. CDR3: CASRELAGVVGELFF. The DNA of the CDR3 is TGTGCCAGCAGAGAACTAGCGGGAGTTGTCGGGGAGCTGTTTTTT.

This clonotype was seen repeatedly, ten times or more. The chain has TRBV6-1 and TRBJ1-2, with D perhaps matching TRBD1 (6 bases). V lost 10 bases and J lost 4, with 16 bases in between. Germline CDR1 reads MNHNS; CDR2 reads SASEGT. The length of the CDR3 is 13 residues. CDR3 region: CATKLTGFYGYTF. The DNA for the CDR3 is TGTGCCACCAAGCTGACAGGATTCTATGGCTACACCTTC.

This clonotype was observed at least ten times. The V and J genes are TRBV20-1 and TRBJ2-5; D uncertain. Germline V gene lookup returns CDR1 DFQATT and CDR2 SNEGSKA (reference sequence). The V and J ends lost 5 bases and 2 bases respectively, with 18 bases between them. CDR3 length: 15 amino acids. The chain's CDR3 is CSAVPVGYLQETQYF. The CDR3 DNA reads as TGCAGTGCTGTTCCGGTGGGTTACCTACAAGAGACCCAGTACTTC.

This clonotype was detected a few times. The gene calls are TRBV5-1 and TRBJ2-1, with D tentatively TRBD2 (5 bases). V gave up 5 bases and J gave up 7 bases, with 13 bases separating them. Germline CDR1 is SGHRS and CDR2 is YFSETQ. The CDR3 sequence is 13 residues long. The CDR3 nucleotides read TGCGCCAGCAGATCCGGGGTATTGAATGAGCAGTTCTTC. Encoded protein: CASRSGVLNEQFF.